Presented here are 2 T cell receptor beta chains from one specimen sequenced in a study of T cell repertoires in cytomegalovirus infection. The antigens these receptors bind are not known. TCRdb passed the reads through MiXCR, listing each CDR3 protein once. The data contain about 500,000 distinct CDR3 sequences, roughly a third of them seen just once; the ten biggest clones take up roughly a sixth. The sample here was cultured PBMCs, taken from culture after CMV antigen stimulation. The origin of the receptors is a human donor in good health (CMV status not recorded). Some clones in this sample may be carry-over from other donors' samples.

The chain joins TRBV7-6 to TRBJ1-6, with no clear D. The CDR3 loop spans 14 amino acids. The V gene's germline CDR1 is SGHVS and CDR2 FNYEAQ. V lost 2 bases, J lost 10 bases, and 12 bases lay in between. The CDR3 sequence is CASSLIGIGSPLHF. The DNA of the CDR3 is TGTGCCAGCAGCTTAATAGGGATCGGATCACCCCTCCACTTT.

This clonotype occurred a few times. The chain is built from TRBV5-1 and TRBJ2-2; 10 bases map to TRBD2. There are 16 residues in the CDR3. The J segment lost 4 bases and the V segment lost 1 base, leaving 4 bases of the junction unmatched. The germline V gene encodes CDR1 SGHRS and CDR2 YFSETQ. CDR3 DNA sequence: TGCGCCAGCAGCTTGACTAGCGGGGTGGTCACCGGGGAGCTGTTTTTT. This encodes CASSLTSGVVTGELFF.